Listed below are T cell receptor beta chains from one sample, sequenced in a study of beta chain features in type 1 diabetes. Produced via immunoSEQ multiplex PCR; TCRdb's table is partial and in-frame only. The sample has about 660,000 clones; over 13% are singletons. Material: naive CD4+ T cells from blood. These receptors originate from a man younger than 35 with type 1 diabetes. Each CDR3 is given with its conserved first and last residue. The D gene is left open where the match is weak. Clone size appears in some rows only: once, few, many, or a class for an expanded clone.

len	j_gene	d_gene	v_gene	abundance	CDR3aa	CDR3nt
14	TRBJ1-2	NA	TRBV2	NA	CASSGSAGGESYTF	TGTGCCAGCAGTGGGAGTGCTGGTGGTGAGAGCTACACCTTC
13	TRBJ2-5	NA	TRBV7-2	few	CASSLLRAETQYF	TGTGCCAGCAGCTTACTCAGGGCAGAGACCCAGTACTTC
15	TRBJ2-1	NA	TRBV2	few	CASSEVGLGGNEQFF	TGTGCCAGCAGTGAGGTGGGATTGGGTGGGAATGAGCAGTTCTTC
13	TRBJ2-7	NA	TRBV18	few	CASSREGPYEQYF	TGTGCCAGCTCCCGCGAGGGGCCCTACGAGCAGTACTTC
15	TRBJ2-5	TRBD2	TRBV27	once	CASSPTRTSVETQYF	TGTGCCAGCAGTCCGACTCGGACTAGCGTAGAGACCCAGTACTTC
14	TRBJ1-1	TRBD1	TRBV7-9	NA	CASSFTGAAGKAFF	TGTGCCAGCAGCTTCACAGGGGCCGCTGGAAAGGCTTTCTTT
13	TRBJ1-2	NA	TRBV29-1	few	CSSRDVPNYGYTF	TGCAGCTCTCGGGACGTTCCTAACTATGGCTACACCTTC
14	TRBJ1-6	TRBD1	TRBV7-9	few	CASRGTGENSPLHF	TGTGCCAGCAGGGGGACAGGTGAAAATTCACCCCTCCACTTT
18	TRBJ2-5	NA	TRBV4-2	NA	CASSPYGAASRLQETQYF	TGTGCCAGCAGTCCCTACGGGGCAGCTTCCCGATTACAAGAGACCCAGTACTTC
17	TRBJ2-1	NA	TRBV27	NA	CASSLRPGGLSYNEQFF	TGTGCCAGCAGTTTACGTCCCGGGGGCCTCTCCTACAATGAGCAGTTCTTC